This TCR beta chain was observed in a study of blood T cell repertoires in COVID-19. In the study overall: Samples representing acute and convalescent COVID-19 were sourced from the United States, Italy and Spain. The analysed material was cDNA or gDNA that came from T cells, B-cell-depleted T cells, or PBMCs.

The authors' processing: Counts of nucleated cells, estimated from reference gene primer amplification, were obtained. The method was immunoSEQ multiplex PCR; TCRdb's version includes in-frame clones alone and lacks a portion of them. V, J and clone size are those of that table, while D and trimming were read from the DNA. Of some 670,000 clones detected, just under 90% appear once; the ten largest clones hold approximately 0.25%. This CDR3 is 16 amino acids long. The germline gives CDR1 SEHNR, CDR2 FQNEAQ (reference sequence). With 4 bases removed from V and 3 bases from J, the gap between germline ends came to 19 bases.

The V call is TRBV7-9, the J call TRBJ2-7; tentative D call: TRBD1 (6 bases). This receptor was identified in a woman aged 18-30 years with acute or convalescent COVID-19. Sequenced sample: peripheral blood. The chain's CDR3 is CASSYPPGEGNYEQYF. CDR3 nucleotides: TGTGCCAGCAGCTACCCCCCAGGGGAAGGTAACTACGAGCAGTACTTC.